A single sample is the source of the 32 T cell receptor beta chains below, sequenced in a study of shared clonotypes between healthy human individuals. Repertoires were generated with immunoSEQ multiplex PCR, while TCRdb's copy carries only in-frame clones and drops some. This sample has approximately 2.3 million clones, with about 92% found just once. Sequenced sample: naive CD4+ T cells from PBMCs. Subset specified: CD45RA+ positively selected. The receptors were sampled from a man younger than 30 in good health. Some clones in this sample may be carry-over from other donors' samples.

J is TRBJ1-1 and V is TRBV6-5; 7 nucleotides match TRBD1. Germline CDR1 is MNHEY and CDR2 is SVGAGI. This CDR3 region has 14 residues. With 4 bases clipped from V and 1 base from J, the junction kept 3 bases outside the gene matches. The CDR3 DNA reads as TGTGCCAGCAGTTGGACAGGCCGGAACACTGAAGCTTTCTTT. Encoded protein: CASSWTGRNTEAFF.

This sequence joins TRBV5-1 and TRBJ2-2, with TRBD2 as a possible D gene (5 bases). CDR3 length equals 14 residues. Germline V gene data show CDR1 as SGHRS and CDR2 as YFSETQ. V gave up 0 bases and J gave up 10 bases, with 13 bases separating them. CDR3 nucleotide sequence: TGCGCCAGCAGCTTGGCGACGGGGTTGGAGGAGCTGTTTTTT. Its translation is CASSLATGLEELFF.

The J gene is TRBJ2-4, the V gene TRBV11-2; D unresolved. The V gene lost 8 bases and the J gene lost 6 bases, with 14 bases spanning the gap. This CDR3 has 13 amino acids. CDR1 SGHAT and CDR2 FQNNGV come from the germline V gene. CDR3 amino acids: CASANSAGNIQYF. Written as DNA, the CDR3 is TGTGCCAGCGCCAACAGCGCCGGAAACATTCAGTACTTC.

V usage is TRBV28 and J usage is TRBJ2-7; no clear D gene. The CDR3 is 15 amino acids. Germline V gene data show CDR1 as MDHEN and CDR2 as SYDVKM. V shed 5 bases and J shed 2 bases, with 16 bases lying between them. CDR3 sequence: CASSPTDPLPYEQYF. The DNA for the CDR3 is TGTGCCAGCAGTCCAACGGACCCCTTACCCTACGAGCAGTACTTC. The full variable domain, in which reference TRBV28 and TRBJ2-7 provide the parts outside the CDR3, is DVKVTQSSRYLVKRTGEKVFLECVQDMDHENMFWYRQDPGLGLRLIYFSYDVKMKEKGDIPEGYSVSREKKERFSLILESASTNQTSMYLCASSPTDPLPYEQYFGPGTRLTVT.

In this sample, this clone turned up once. V is TRBV11-2 and J is TRBJ2-2, with D unclear. The CDR3 runs 14 residues. V dropped 2 bases and J dropped 1 base, with 5 bases sitting between them. In germline, CDR1 is SGHAT, CDR2 FQNNGV. The CDR3 DNA is TGTGCCAGCAGCTTATTTAGGAACACCGGGGAGCTGTTTTTT. This codes for CASSLFRNTGELFF.

The CDR3 reads CASSERGMARIRDTQYF. In nucleotides, the CDR3 is TGTGCCAGCAGTGAGCGGGGGATGGCTAGGATCCGCGATACGCAGTATTTT. The genes are TRBV25-1 and TRBJ2-3; 7 bases are shared with TRBD2. The junction had 15 bases not matched to a gene; V was cut back by 3 bases and J by 6 bases. Germline-derived CDR1 and CDR2 are MGHDK and SYGVNS. CDR3 length: 17 residues.

V is TRBV28 and J is TRBJ2-3, with 13 bases aligning to TRBD2. Trimming took 6 bases from V and 2 from J; bases not matched to a gene: 2. CDR1 and CDR2 (germline): MDHEN, SYDVKM. This CDR3 is 15 amino acids long. The CDR3 nucleotides are TGTGCCAGCAGGGGACTAGCGGGGACCACAGATACGCAGTATTTT. Translation: CASRGLAGTTDTQYF.

Here the CDR3 reads CASSQGTGYNEQFF. The CDR3 DNA is TGTGCCAGCAGCCAAGGGACAGGGTACAATGAGCAGTTCTTC. This rearrangement joins TRBV4-2 to TRBJ2-1; 8 bases fit TRBD1. The CDR3 loop spans 14 amino acids. J was trimmed by 4 bases and V by 1 base; bases with no gene match: 0. The germline gives CDR1 LGHNA, CDR2 YNFKEQ.

The gene calls are TRBV5-1 and TRBJ2-1, with 7 bases matching TRBD2. In germline, CDR1 is SGHRS, CDR2 YFSETQ. There are 15 residues in the CDR3. V was clipped by 4 bases and J by 1 base; unmatched bases: 5. The CDR3 DNA sequence: TGCGCCAGCAGCCGGCTAGCGGAGTCCTACAATGAGCAGTTCTTC. Amino acid sequence: CASSRLAESYNEQFF.

Here the CDR3 DNA reads TGTGCCACCCAGGGGCAGGAGTTTGAAGCTTTCTTT. It translates to CATQGQEFEAFF. J is TRBJ1-1 and V is TRBV6-5; D might be TRBD1 (6 bases). CDR1 and CDR2 (germline): MNHEY, SVGAGI. Trimming left V 10 bases short and J 7 bases short, with 16 bases between. CDR3 size: 12 residues.

J is TRBJ2-7 and V is TRBV28; D is unresolved. V shed 6 bases and J shed 3 bases, with 21 bases lying between them. Germline CDR1 is MDHEN and CDR2 is SYDVKM. The CDR3 length is 16 residues. CDR3 loop: CASSRPTHGSNYEQYF. In nucleotides, the CDR3 is TGTGCCAGCAGCCGACCTACGCACGGGTCCAACTACGAGCAGTACTTC.

The chain links TRBV19 to TRBJ2-2; 9 bases fit TRBD2. The V and J ends lost 7 bases and 0 bases, in that order; junction bases with no gene match: 6. CDR1 and CDR2 (germline): LNHDA, SQIVND (reference sequence). The CDR3 covers 16 residues. CDR3 nucleotides: TGTGCCAGTAAGGCTAGCGGGGCCCCGAACACCGGGGAGCTGTTTTTT. It specifies CASKASGAPNTGELFF.

The gene calls are TRBV5-8 and TRBJ1-2; TRBD1 agrees at 7 bases. Per the germline V gene, CDR1 is SGHTS and CDR2 is YDEGEE. J gave up 4 bases and V 2 bases, and 2 bases lay outside the gene matches. The CDR3 spans 13 residues. The CDR3 region is CASSLQGIYGYTF. The CDR3 coding sequence is TGTGCCAGCAGCTTACAGGGGATCTATGGCTACACCTTC.

V and J are TRBV5-4 and TRBJ1-1; D may be TRBD1 (5 bases). Germline CDR1 and CDR2: SGHNT and YYREEE (reference sequence). The ends were cut back, 0 bases at V and 1 base at J, with 16 bases in the middle. The CDR3 spans 17 residues. As DNA, the CDR3 is TGTGCCAGCAGCTTGGACAGGATCGAAGGAGCGAACACTGAAGCTTTCTTT. Translated, it gives CASSLDRIEGANTEAFF.

This chain connects TRBV5-5 to TRBJ2-7; a weak D match, TRBD1 (5 bases). The CDR3 extends over 19 amino acids. Trimming removed 6 bases from V and 6 bases from J, with 34 bases in between. Germline CDR1 is SGHKS and CDR2 is YYEKEE (reference sequence). CDR3 in amino acids: CASKAGLPASKPKASEQYF. CDR3 nucleotides: TGTGCCAGCAAGGCAGGGCTTCCAGCATCCAAACCCAAGGCGTCCGAGCAGTACTTC.

The V call is TRBV5-1, the J call TRBJ2-2; 8 bases align to TRBD2. Germline-derived CDR1 and CDR2 are SGHRS and YFSETQ. The CDR3 runs to 16 residues. V lost 7 bases to trimming and J lost 2 bases; unmatched junction nucleotides: 10. For the CDR3, the DNA is TGCGCCAGCGGATTGACGACTAGCGTAAACACCGGGGAGCTGTTTTTT. Its protein product is CASGLTTSVNTGELFF.

This sequence joins TRBV28 and TRBJ1-5, with TRBD1 identical over 7 bases. The CDR3 contains 16 residues. Per germline, CDR1 MDHEN and CDR2 SYDVKM. V trimming: 7 bases; J trimming: 2 bases; junction bases outside the gene matches: 11. The CDR3 loop reads CASTQGGRVGNQPQHF. DNA for the CDR3: TGTGCCAGCACCCAGGGGGGGAGGGTTGGCAATCAGCCCCAGCATTTT.

This clone was picked up a small number of times. The sample carries other DNA sequences with the same CDR3. The DNA for the CDR3 is TGTGCCAGCAGTGTTGAATTGAACACTGAAGCTTTCTTT. Its protein is CASSVELNTEAFF. This rearrangement joins TRBV2 to TRBJ1-1; D remains ambiguous. Trimming stripped 4 bases from V and 0 bases from J, with 6 bases between. CDR1 and CDR2 (germline): SNHLY, FYNNEI. This CDR3 comprises 13 residues.

As regards this clone: This same CDR3 is encoded by further DNA sequences in the sample. The chain has TRBV18 and TRBJ2-5; no firm D call. The CDR3 consists of 12 residues. Per the germline V gene, CDR1 is KGHSH and CDR2 is LQKENI. V lost 0 bases to trimming and J lost 5 bases, with 4 bases between them. The CDR3 bases are TGTGCCAGCTCACCACCTTCGGAGACCCAGTACTTC. Translation gives CASSPPSETQYF.

The rearrangement joins TRBV6-1 to TRBJ2-7; 12 nucleotides align to TRBD1. The CDR3 spans 17 residues. Germline trimming cut 1 base from V and 7 bases from J; bases unmatched to any gene: 11. The germline V gene encodes CDR1 MNHNS and CDR2 SASEGT. CDR3 DNA sequence: TGTGCCAGCAGTGAAGATTGGGGGGACAGGGGGCGGTTAGAGCAGTACTTC. It translates to CASSEDWGDRGRLEQYF.

The V gene is TRBV15, the J gene TRBJ2-1; 9 positions agree with TRBD2. This CDR3 has 15 residues. V lost 3 bases, J lost 0 bases, and 0 bases stayed unmatched. Per the germline V gene, CDR1 is LNHNV and CDR2 is YYDKDF (reference sequence). CDR3 sequence (DNA): TGTGCCACCAGCAGGACTAGCGGCTCCTACAATGAGCAGTTCTTC. It encodes CATSRTSGSYNEQFF.

This clone was recorded once. The chain has TRBV5-5 and TRBJ2-3, with D unclear. Looked up from germline, CDR1 is SGHKS and CDR2 is YYEKEE (reference sequence). Trimming cost V 6 bases and J 2 bases, with 16 bases left between them. The CDR3 runs to 15 residues. The DNA of the CDR3 is TGTGCCAGCACCCCGTGGCGGCTCGACACAGATACGCAGTATTTT. Translating gives CASTPWRLDTDTQYF.

V gene TRBV7-3 combines with J gene TRBJ2-7; perhaps D is TRBD1 or TRBD2 (6 bases each). Germline lookup yields CDR1 SGHTA and CDR2 FQGTGA. The CDR3 loop spans 18 amino acids. The V end was cut by 2 bases, the J end by 1 base, with 21 bases between. In DNA form, the CDR3 reads TGTGCCAGCAGCTTATTGGCAGGGGTCGGCCGGGGGTCCTACGAGCAGTACTTC. Translation: CASSLLAGVGRGSYEQYF.

The genes are TRBV28 and TRBJ2-2; weak D call: TRBD2 (6 bases). V dropped 3 bases and J dropped 6 bases, with 14 bases sitting between them. The CDR3 totals 15 residues. CDR1 and CDR2 from the germline V gene are MDHEN and SYDVKM. CDR3 region: CASSLPGRFAGELFF. DNA for the CDR3: TGTGCCAGCAGTTTGCCAGGGAGGTTCGCCGGGGAGCTGTTTTTT.

The chain has TRBV15 and TRBJ2-5; 10 bases fit TRBD2. Looked up from germline, CDR1 is LNHNV and CDR2 is YYDKDF (reference sequence). Unmatched junction bases numbered 8, after V lost 1 base and J lost 3 bases. CDR3 length: 17 amino acids. In DNA, the CDR3 is TGTGCCACCAGCAGAGCTGCACGGACTAGCGGTAAAGAGACCCAGTACTTC. Its protein product is CATSRAARTSGKETQYF.

This rearrangement joins TRBV5-5 to TRBJ1-5; a weak D match, TRBD1 (5 bases). Trimming stripped 0 bases from V and 2 bases from J, with 15 bases between. This CDR3 is built from 17 residues. Germline CDR1 SGHKS, CDR2 YYEKEE (reference sequence). The CDR3 loop is CASSLAKGQGGNQPQHF. The CDR3 DNA is TGTGCCAGCAGCTTGGCGAAGGGTCAGGGAGGCAATCAGCCCCAGCATTTT.

This rearrangement joins TRBV12-5 to TRBJ2-1; the match to TRBD2 covers 10 bases. Unmatched junction bases numbered 14, after V lost 0 bases and J lost 0 bases. The germline V gene encodes CDR1 LGHNT and CDR2 FRNRAP. The CDR3 consists of 21 residues. The CDR3 loop reads CASGLVRGGLAGDSSYNEQFF. The CDR3 DNA is TGTGCTAGTGGTTTGGTACGCGGGGGGCTAGCGGGAGACTCCTCCTACAATGAGCAGTTCTTC.

The gene calls are TRBV6-6 and TRBJ2-7; possible D gene TRBD2, 6 bases. This CDR3 has 13 residues. Trimming shortened V by 7 bases and J by 2 bases, and 12 bases separated the two germline ends. The V gene's germline CDR1 is MNHNY and CDR2 SVGAGI (reference sequence). The CDR3 region has the DNA TGTGCCAGCACCCAAGGGACTCCCTACGAGCAGTACTTC. This sequence encodes CASTQGTPYEQYF.

The CDR3 DNA reads TGTGCCAGTCTCCCGGGACAGCTACCTAGGGGCACTGAAGCTTTCTTT. Translated: CASLPGQLPRGTEAFF. This chain uses TRBV27 with TRBJ1-1, with TRBD1 matching 7 bases. Germline V gene data show CDR1 as MNHEY and CDR2 as SMNVEV (reference sequence). After removal of 9 bases from V and 4 bases from J, the junction contained 17 bases not matched to a gene. This CDR3 has 16 amino acids.

CDR3 in DNA: TGTGCCAGCAGCCCAAGGAGCGGATCCAGCACAGATACGCAGTATTTT. This translates into CASSPRSGSSTDTQYF. The chain recombines TRBV28 with TRBJ2-3; maybe TRBD2 (5 bases). Between the trimmed V and J ends, which lost 6 bases and 0 bases, there was a span of 16 bases. Germline V gives CDR1 MDHEN, CDR2 SYDVKM. The CDR3 has 16 amino acids.

The chain carries TRBV5-4 and TRBJ2-7; 7 bases are shared with TRBD1. Germline CDR1 SGHNT, CDR2 YYREEE (reference sequence). The CDR3 length is 14 residues. Losses at the gene ends were 4 bases for V and 2 bases for J; bases not matched to a gene: 6. This CDR3 reads CASSPGQQTYEQYF. The CDR3 coding sequence is TGTGCCAGCAGCCCGGGACAGCAAACCTACGAGCAGTACTTC.

The chain combines TRBV5-1 with TRBJ2-5; D gene ambiguous. The CDR3 contains 14 residues. Germline CDR1 SGHRS, CDR2 YFSETQ. The V gene lost 5 bases and the J gene lost 0 bases, with 11 bases spanning the gap. The CDR3 DNA follows: TGCGCCAGCAGTTACCCAGTGTACCAAGAGACCCAGTACTTC. Protein sequence: CASSYPVYQETQYF.